This paragraph reports one TCR beta chain. There is no known antigen for this receptor. No base quality values were provided; no much bigger clone lies one nucleotide off. The sample comes from a study of T-cell memory formation after mild COVID-19 (dated by TCRdb to about 2021). Background on the whole study: TCR sequence clusters from the two donors were largely donor specific. In a couple of donors, T-cell clones that expanded and contracted after mild COVID-19 were tracked by sequencing TCRalpha and TCRbeta repertoires over time. Two young, previously healthy adult volunteers, one female and one male, were included in the cohort.

Reading from cysteine to phenylalanine, the CDR3 counts 15 amino acids. Of the read, only the CDR3 DNA is kept; its 45 bases are in frame from base 1. Trimming costs V 0 bases and J 0 bases, and their ends lie 6 bases apart. CDR1 and CDR2 were assigned from the germline V gene as LGHNA and YSLEER. Overall study results and their limits: Contracting CD4+ clones were found mainly in CM and EM memory subsets, while CD8+ clones were enriched in EMRA. Clones that contracted from day 15 to 85 showed balanced CD4/CD8 phenotypes, whereas a second wave of clones that expanded from day 15 to 37 leaned towards CD4+. The second-wave clones that peaked on day 37 were not confirmed to be SARS-CoV-2 specific. Some responding clones were detected in pre-infection memory, which suggested that pre-existing cross-reactive memory T cells had joined the SARS-CoV-2 response. The study included only a couple of mild cases, and larger cohorts that include severe cases with pre-infection samples were judged to be necessary.

PBMCs were isolated by Ficoll-Paque density gradient centrifugation. Sequencing took place on an Illumina NovaSeq 6000. cDNA libraries for TCRalpha and TCRbeta were prepared by 5'RACE using constant-segment primers, with sample barcodes and unique molecular identifiers added. Trizol reagent was used to extract RNA from every sample. Amplification of the libraries took two PCR steps, and the second step added a second sample barcode plus Illumina TruSeq adapters. Sequencing of libraries was performed on an Illumina NovaSeq with 2 x 150 bp paired-end reads. The paper's processing steps were these. Reads were demultiplexed and collapsed into UMI-guided consensus sequences with migec v1.2.7. Using mixcr v2.1.11, UMI consensuses were aligned to TRA and TRB V and J templates and then assembled into clonotypes. Expanded or contracted clonotypes were those called significant by both edgeR and NoisET, with noise models trained on biological replicates. edgeR calls used a false discovery rate-adjusted p below 0.01 and a log2 fold-change threshold of 1. As an exploratory analysis of dynamics, PCA with hierarchical clustering was applied to max-normalized trajectories of the 1000 most abundant clonotypes. Each responding clone was given a CD4 or CD8 phenotype based on the CD4+ and CD8+ repertoires, which had been sequenced separately. The public reads were run again by TCRdb, first through fastp at Q25 and then through MiXCR, and only productive beta chains were kept. CDR3 protein duplicates are merged, each entry listing the most common genes and DNA. The V and J calls reflect TCRdb's pipeline rather than the authors' work. The sample table holds 350,000 to 400,000 distinct CDR3 sequences, of which 13% to 15% were seen once. Roughly 22% of the sample belongs to the ten largest clones.

Rearrangement joined TRBV4-3 to TRBJ2-1, with the D gene uncertain. The receptor comes from a man between 18 and 35 years old who had mild COVID-19 (a few samples of this study predate the infection). The sample titles of this study are shuffled in the database, so cell type and time point are left out; the donor was told from shared clones. Source material: PBMCs or a T cell subset sorted from them (not recorded which). The CDR3 amino acid sequence is: CASSQDISSYNEQFF. The base sequence is TGCGCCAGCAGCCAAGATATCAGCTCCTACAATGAGCAGTTCTTC.